This T cell receptor (beta chain) was documented in a study of blood T cell repertoires in COVID-19. The ends were cut back, 2 bases at V and 2 bases at J, with 11 bases in the middle. Germline V CDR1 and CDR2: SGHRS, YFSETQ. The CDR3 extends over 15 amino acids. Sequenced by immunoSEQ multiplex PCR; TCRdb stores in-frame clones only, minus some. The repertoire holds under 450,000 clones, with 70% to 90% as singletons. The sequenced material came from peripheral blood. This clonotype originated in a woman aged 40 to 50 with COVID-19, enrolled during active disease. This chain links TRBV5-1 with TRBJ2-1, with TRBD2 as a possible D gene (5 bases). CDR3 coding DNA: TGCGCCAGCAGCTTCACCGGGGAAGCCTACAATGAGCAGTTCTTC. Translated, it gives CASSFTGEAYNEQFF.